These T cell receptor beta chains were read from a single sample in a study of T-cell reconstitution after alpha-beta-depleted transplantation in children. TCRdb analysed the PCR reads with MiXCR anew, one entry per CDR3 protein. The profile covers hundreds of thousands of distinct CDR3 sequences, with under 15% appearing a single time and around 2% taken by the ten largest. The input for sequencing was PBMCs, mostly from graft donor cells, taken 360 days after TCRalphabeta/CD19-depleted stem cell transplant. The source of these receptors is a male patient younger than 18 who had a stem cell transplant for acute myeloid leukemia, so the T cells may come from the graft donor. The CDR3 runs from the conserved cysteine through the conserved F or W. The D gene is left open where the match is weak. A row's size may be missing; if present it is once, few, many or a size class.

V	J	D	size	CDR3	DNA
TRBV12-3/TRBV12-4	TRBJ2-7	TRBD1	many	CASSYRQGKYEQYF	TGTGCCAGCAGTTACCGACAGGGGAAGTACGAGCAGTACTTC
TRBV29-1	TRBJ2-7	-	few	CSVRSFARPEQYF	TGCAGCGTTCGAAGTTTCGCCCGCCCGGAGCAGTACTTC
TRBV28	TRBJ2-7	-	-	CASTLLLGAAYEQYF	TGTGCCAGCACCCTCTTACTCGGGGCGGCCTACGAGCAGTACTTC
TRBV29-1	TRBJ2-5	-	few	CSVEFVAVLFQETQYF	TGCAGCGTTGAGTTCGTGGCTGTTTTATTTCAAGAGACCCAGTACTTC
TRBV4-2	TRBJ1-1	-	few	CASSQQQGGGTEAFF	TGTGCCAGCAGCCAACAACAGGGTGGCGGGACTGAAGCTTTCTTT
TRBV6-2/TRBV6-3	TRBJ1-5	TRBD1	-	CASSAPGQGDQPQHF	TGTGCCAGCAGTGCTCCGGGACAGGGGGACCAGCCCCAGCATTTT
TRBV5-1	TRBJ1-4	-	-	CASSLGLVNEKLFF	TGCGCCAGCAGCCTGGGACTGGTTAATGAAAAACTGTTTTTT
TRBV6-2/TRBV6-3	TRBJ2-7	TRBD1	few	CASSFGQGAEQYF	TGTGCCAGCAGCTTTGGACAGGGGGCAGAGCAGTACTTC
TRBV4-2	TRBJ2-7	TRBD2	-	CASSRWTSGGSYEQYF	TGTGCCAGCAGCCGATGGACTAGCGGGGGGTCCTACGAGCAGTACTTC
TRBV5-6	TRBJ2-3	-	many	CASSLWGGTDTQYF	TGTGCCAGCAGCTTGTGGGGAGGCACAGATACGCAGTATTTT
TRBV29-1	TRBJ2-7	-	few	CSVRPRGTLSYEQYF	TGCAGCGTTCGCCCCCGGGGGACCCTCTCCTACGAGCAGTACTTC
TRBV27	TRBJ2-1	TRBD2	-	CASRGGLAYNEQFF	TGTGCCAGCAGGGGGGGACTAGCGTACAATGAGCAGTTCTTC
TRBV6-5	TRBJ1-1	-	few	CASSYEAEAFF	TGTGCCAGCAGTTACGAGGCTGAAGCTTTCTTT
TRBV12-3/TRBV12-4	TRBJ2-7	-	few	CASSFVRVGEQYF	TGTGCCAGCAGTTTTGTCAGGGTGGGAGAGCAGTACTTC
TRBV29-1	TRBJ2-7	TRBD2	few	CSVEGGLAGATYEQYF	TGCAGCGTTGAAGGGGGACTAGCGGGAGCCACCTACGAGCAGTACTTC
TRBV5-1	TRBJ2-1	-	many	CASSLVSVRGFYNEQFF	TGCGCCAGCAGCTTAGTTTCTGTCAGGGGTTTTTACAATGAGCAGTTCTTC
TRBV29-1	TRBJ2-1	-	few	CSVRKTTNEQFF	TGCAGCGTCCGTAAGACTACCAATGAGCAGTTCTTC
TRBV5-1	TRBJ2-1	TRBD2	few	CASSSPSAGGGNEQFF	TGCGCCAGCAGCTCCCCCAGCGCGGGAGGGGGCAATGAGCAGTTCTTC
TRBV28	TRBJ1-2	-	-	CATTQGWGYTF	TGTGCCACCACACAGGGTTGGGGCTACACCTTC
TRBV10-3	TRBJ2-3	TRBD1	few	CAISEPRTGGRRTDTQYF	TGTGCCATCAGTGAGCCGCGGACAGGGGGCAGGAGGACAGATACGCAGTATTTT
TRBV12-5	TRBJ2-1	TRBD2	-	CASGLVFSPFTSANYNEQFF	TGTGCTAGTGGTTTGGTATTTTCCCCATTCACTAGCGCAAATTACAATGAGCAGTTCTTC
TRBV5-1	TRBJ1-1	TRBD1	-	CASSAYPTGKTEAFF	TGCGCCAGCTCAGCTTACCCGACAGGGAAAACTGAAGCTTTCTTT
TRBV27	TRBJ2-1	-	few	CASSFLSVVHQAHNEQFF	TGTGCCAGCAGTTTTCTCAGTGTGGTTCACCAGGCCCACAATGAGCAGTTCTTC
TRBV5-1	TRBJ2-3	-	-	CASSLEVLGESDTQYF	TGCGCCAGCAGCTTGGAGGTGTTAGGAGAGTCAGATACGCAGTATTTT
TRBV6-4	TRBJ2-6	-	-	CASSPMGASGANVLTF	TGTGCCAGCAGCCCCATGGGCGCCTCTGGGGCCAACGTCCTGACTTTC
TRBV12-3/TRBV12-4	TRBJ2-4	TRBD1	-	CASSKTRTGGMYIQYF	TGTGCCAGCAGCAAAACCCGGACAGGGGGCATGTACATTCAGTACTTC
TRBV2	TRBJ2-3	-	-	CASSEGRGETDTQYF	TGTGCCAGCAGTGAGGGCAGGGGGGAGACAGATACGCAGTATTTT
TRBV28	TRBJ2-1	-	few	CASSFLRLYNEQFF	TGTGCCAGCAGTTTCTTGCGACTGTACAATGAGCAGTTCTTC
TRBV12-5	TRBJ1-1	-	-	CASGLPTLEQVNTEAFF	TGTGCTAGTGGTTTGCCCACCCTCGAACAGGTGAACACTGAAGCTTTCTTT
TRBV18	TRBJ2-3	-	-	CASSPLVGVDTQYF	TGTGCCAGCTCACCCCTAGTGGGAGTAGATACGCAGTATTTT
TRBV28	TRBJ1-4	TRBD1	-	CASSSPGQGSEKLFF	TGTGCCAGCAGTTCTCCGGGACAGGGGTCTGAAAAACTGTTTTTT
TRBV30	TRBJ2-1	-	-	CAGRVIEKFF	TGTGCCGGTAGAGTCATTGAGAAGTTCTTC
TRBV5-1	TRBJ2-3	-	-	CASSLGSGLGLGDTQYF	TGCGCCAGCAGCTTGGGATCGGGCTTGGGCCTCGGAGATACGCAGTATTTT
TRBV27	TRBJ2-2	-	many	CASSLFTGSQNTGELFF	TGTGCCAGCAGTTTATTCACCGGGTCCCAAAACACCGGGGAGCTGTTTTTT
TRBV7-2	TRBJ2-7	TRBD2	many	CASSLELASSSYEQYF	TGTGCCAGCAGCTTGGAACTAGCGTCGAGCTCCTACGAGCAGTACTTC
TRBV4-3	TRBJ2-6	-	-	CASSQGGGIGANVLTF	TGCGCCAGCAGCCAAGGAGGGGGGATTGGGGCCAACGTCCTGACTTTC